These 8 T cell receptor beta chains came from one sample sequenced in a study of PD-L1 blockade in urothelial cancer. Clones were read by immunoSEQ multiplex PCR, and TCRdb kept only the in-frame ones, dropping some. The sample contains roughly 90,000 clones, 85% to 95% of which appear only once. The specimen comprised PBMCs, sampled around atezolizumab (anti-PD-L1) treatment. The receptors come from a man aged 60 to 69 with urothelial cancer.

This clone was counted between two and nine times. The J gene is TRBJ1-2, the V gene TRBV19; 7 bases are a match to TRBD1. The CDR3 is made up of 16 amino acids. Germline V CDR1 and CDR2: LNHDA, SQIVND (reference sequence). V gave up 3 bases and J gave up 4 bases; unmatched junction bases: 11. The CDR3, as DNA: TGTGCCAGTAGTATCCTCACACAGGGGCGGACCTATGGCTACACCTTC. This codes for CASSILTQGRTYGYTF. Full variable domain (outside the CDR3, taken from reference TRBV19 and TRBJ1-2): DGGITQSPKYLFRKEGQNVTLSCEQNLNHDAMYWYRQDPGQGLRLIYYSQIVNDFQKGDIAEGYSVSREKKESFPLTVTSAQKNPTAFYLCASSILTQGRTYGYTFGSGTRLTVV.

The genes are TRBV2 and TRBJ2-6; 7 bases are a match to TRBD2. The CDR3 contains 15 residues. With V trimmed by 6 bases and J by 0 bases, 2 bases remained unmatched. CDR1 and CDR2 (germline): SNHLY, FYNNEI. The CDR3 DNA sequence: TGTGCCAGCAGGGGAGGGAGCTCTGGGGCCAACGTCCTGACTTTC. Residues: CASRGGSSGANVLTF. The variable domain in full, completed from reference TRBV2 and TRBJ2-6, reads EPEVTQTPSHQVTQMGQEVILRCVPISNHLYFYWYRQILGQKVEFLVSFYNNEISEKSEIFDDQFSVERPDGSNFTLKIRSTKLEDSAMYFCASRGGSSGANVLTFGAGSRLTVL.

The chain couples TRBV5-4 to TRBJ2-1, with D possibly being TRBD2 (6 bases). CDR1 is SGHNT, CDR2 YYREEE, per germline (reference sequence). The V end was cut by 2 bases, the J end by 4 bases, with 16 bases between. The CDR3 runs to 16 residues. CDR3 amino acids: CASSLDWGERYNEQFF. Here the CDR3 DNA reads TGTGCCAGCAGCTTAGATTGGGGGGAACGTTACAATGAGCAGTTCTTC. Using reference TRBV5-4 and TRBJ2-1 for the parts outside the CDR3, the full variable domain is ETGVTQSPTHLIKTRGQQVTLRCSSQSGHNTVSWYQQALGQGPQFIFQYYREEENGRGNFPPRFSGLQFPNYSSELNVNALELDDSALYLCASSLDWGERYNEQFFGPGTRLTVL.

Only a few counts were recorded for this clone. This sequence joins TRBV7-2 and TRBJ1-2, with 11 bases identical to TRBD1. Germline V gene data show CDR1 as SGHTA and CDR2 as FQGNSA. The junction had 2 bases not matched to a gene; V was cut back by 5 bases and J by 6 bases. CDR3 length equals 13 residues. As DNA, the CDR3 is TGTGCCAGCAGCCGGACAGGGGGCCATGGCTACACCTTC. Amino acid sequence: CASSRTGGHGYTF.

This chain links TRBV9 with TRBJ2-1; D is unclear. This CDR3 spans 17 amino acids. Trimming took 0 bases from V and 2 from J, leaving 15 bases between them. Germline V gene data show CDR1 as SGDLS and CDR2 as YYNGEE. CDR3: CASSVGVSSSPYNEQFF. For the CDR3, the DNA is TGTGCCAGCAGCGTAGGGGTTAGCTCGAGTCCCTACAATGAGCAGTTCTTC.

The chain couples TRBV9 to TRBJ2-1; D remains ambiguous. The CDR3 length is 15 residues. V was trimmed by 0 bases and J by 0 bases, leaving 7 bases between them. The germline V gene has CDR1 SGDLS and CDR2 YYNGEE. The CDR3 loop is CASSVDSLSYNEQFF. CDR3 DNA sequence: TGTGCCAGCAGCGTAGACAGCCTCTCCTACAATGAGCAGTTCTTC.

The chain uses TRBV6-4 and TRBJ1-4; possible D gene TRBD1, 6 bases. This CDR3 has 14 residues. V was clipped by 4 bases and J by 7 bases, with 13 bases between them. Germline V gene data show CDR1 as MRHNA and CDR2 as SNTAGT. The CDR3 DNA reads TGTGCCAGCAGTGCCAGGGGCCGGGGTGAAAAACTGTTTTTT. It specifies CASSARGRGEKLFF.

The chain carries TRBV5-1 and TRBJ2-2; a weak D match, TRBD2 (6 bases). The CDR3 extends over 16 amino acids. Trimming removed 4 bases at V and 4 bases at J, with 17 bases between. The V gene's germline CDR1 is SGHRS and CDR2 YFSETQ. The CDR3: CASSGEAGLGTGELFF. For the CDR3, the DNA is TGCGCCAGCAGCGGTGAGGCGGGGTTGGGCACCGGGGAGCTGTTTTTT.